This T cell receptor beta chain comes out of a study of blood T cell repertoires in COVID-19. Study overall: Some COVID-19 samples were acute and others convalescent; all came from the United States, Italy and Spain.

CDR3 length: 15 residues. Germline assignment: CDR1 MNHNY and CDR2 SVGAGI (reference sequence). Unmatched junction bases numbered 2, after V lost 4 bases and J lost 2 bases. In the authors' workflow: Amplified reference gene primers provided the basis for estimating nucleated cell counts. Sequencing was performed with immunoSEQ multiplex PCR; in TCRdb, only in-frame clones are kept and a portion is missing. The V and J calls and clone size come from that table; D and trimming were worked out from the DNA. Altogether roughly 98,000 clones are present, around 82% being singletons, with the ten largest covering about a tenth.

The clonotype was recovered from a man in his sixties or seventies with active or convalescent COVID-19. The specimen was peripheral blood. This chain joins TRBV6-6 and TRBJ2-7; 13 bases are a match to TRBD2. The CDR3, as DNA: TGTGCCAGCAGTTTGGGACTAGCGGGGCCCTACGAGCAGTACTTC. Protein sequence: CASSLGLAGPYEQYF.